The 14 T cell receptor beta chains reported below all come from one sample, sequenced in a study of T cells in Graves' hyperthyroidism and ophthalmopathy. RNA transcripts yielded amplified TCR beta CDR3 regions. The HTBI primer set served for first-round RT-PCR of the TCR CDR3. TCRdb passed the multiplex PCR reads through MiXCR, listing each CDR3 protein once. The sample includes more than 500,000 distinct CDR3 sequences, about 15% of them seen just once. Sequenced material: blood. These TCRs come from a woman aged 40 to 50 with Graves' ophthalmopathy.

This clonotype was detected ten times or more. This chain joins TRBV30 and TRBJ2-5, with D possibly being TRBD1 (5 bases). Per the germline V gene, CDR1 is GTSNPN and CDR2 is SVGIG (reference sequence). Trimming shortened V by 0 bases and J by 5 bases, and 13 bases separated the two germline ends. This CDR3 region has 14 residues. The CDR3 DNA sequence: TGTGCCTGGAGTGTAAAGGGGCTGGGTGAGACCCAGTACTTC. Its translation is CAWSVKGLGETQYF.

This clonotype was recorded at least ten times. The chain links TRBV7-6 to TRBJ1-1, with 7 positions matching TRBD1. V lost 0 bases and J lost 6; bases outside the gene matches: 10. Germline V gene lookup returns CDR1 SGHVS and CDR2 FNYEAQ. The CDR3 consists of 16 residues. The CDR3 DNA reads as TGTGCCAGCAGCTTAGCGAGGGGGCTTAGTATGTCTGAAGCTTTCTTT. Its protein is CASSLARGLSMSEAFF.

In this sample, this clonotype turned up many times. The chain joins TRBV30 to TRBJ1-2; D is undetermined. V lost 6 bases to trimming and J lost 3 bases, with 5 bases between them. CDR1 GTSNPN and CDR2 SVGIG come from the germline V gene (reference sequence). CDR3 length: 10 amino acids. Written as DNA, the CDR3 is TGTGCCTGCCGGGACTATGGCTACACCTTC. It codes for CACRDYGYTF.

The CDR3 coding sequence is TGTGCCAGCAGTGATTTGGAAGCGGGAGGTGGGGAGACCCAGTACTTC. Translation gives CASSDLEAGGGETQYF. The gene calls are TRBV2 and TRBJ2-5; TRBD2 matches 9 bases. CDR1 and CDR2 (germline): SNHLY, FYNNEI. Trimming at V came to 3 bases and at J to 5 bases, leaving 10 bases not matched to a gene. The CDR3 is 16 residues long.

This clonotype was seen many times. The genes are TRBV20-1 and TRBJ2-5, with no clear D. There are 11 residues in the CDR3. V was cut by 3 bases and J by 5 bases, with 7 bases left in between. Germline CDR1 and CDR2: DFQATT and SNEGSKA (reference sequence). The CDR3, as DNA: TGCAGTGCTAGTCTAGGGGAGACCCAGTACTTC. It translates to CSASLGETQYF.

Regarding this clonotype: This may be a read error: a much more frequent sequence differs by one nucleotide. This chain uses TRBV12-3 or TRBV12-4 with TRBJ2-2; 7 nucleotides match TRBD1. The CDR3 length is 14 residues. The trim removed 11 bases at V and 3 bases at J, leaving 9 bases unmatched. In nucleotides, the CDR3 is TGTGCCGCCGGCCGGGACAGAGACACCGGGGAGCTGTTTTTT. Translated, it gives CAAGRDRDTGELFF.

This clonotype was picked up many times. The chain is built from TRBV6-1 and TRBJ2-5; the match to TRBD2 covers 10 bases. J was trimmed by 0 bases and V by 2 bases; bases with no gene match: 0. The germline CDR1 and CDR2 sequences are MNHNS and SASEGT. The CDR3 has 15 residues. The CDR3 bases are TGTGCCAGCAGTGAACTAGCGGGAGACCAAGAGACCCAGTACTTC. Protein: CASSELAGDQETQYF.

The sample holds many counts of this clonotype. The chain couples TRBV7-6 to TRBJ1-1; D is perhaps TRBD1 (5 bases). Germline V lookup: CDR1 SGHVS, CDR2 FNYEAQ. This CDR3 has 14 residues. Trimming removed 5 bases at V and 4 bases at J, with 14 bases between. The CDR3 nucleotides read TGTGCCAGCAGCATTAGTGGGGGGTCCACTGAAGCTTTCTTT. Translating gives CASSISGGSTEAFF. Variable domain in full (rest from reference TRBV7-6 and TRBJ1-1): GAGVSQSPRYKVTKRGQDVALRCDPISGHVSLYWYRQALGQGPEFLTYFNYEAQQDKSGLPNDRFSAERPEGSISTLTIQRTEQRDSAMYRCASSISGGSTEAFFGQGTRLTVV.

This clonotype has at least ten counts. The chain links TRBV20-1 to TRBJ1-2; TRBD1 is a possible D gene (5 bases). CDR1 and CDR2 from the germline V gene are DFQATT and SNEGSKA (reference sequence). The CDR3 spans 14 residues. Trimming stripped 1 base from V and 3 bases from J, with 12 bases between. The CDR3: CSARALGDDYGYTF. CDR3 coding DNA: TGCAGTGCTAGAGCCCTAGGGGACGACTATGGCTACACCTTC.

This clonotype was counted many times. V usage is TRBV25-1 and J usage is TRBJ2-2, with D possibly TRBD2 on 5 matching bases. CDR1 and CDR2 from the germline V gene are MGHDK and SYGVNS. With 5 bases removed from V and 5 bases from J, the gap between germline ends came to 18 bases. This CDR3 is 16 amino acids long. The CDR3 spells CASSPGLSVGTGELFF. The CDR3 DNA is TGTGCCAGCAGTCCCGGACTGTCTGTTGGTACCGGGGAGCTGTTTTTT.

This clonotype showed up just a few times. This chain connects TRBV28 to TRBJ1-5; the D is unclear. The germline V and J ends were trimmed by 2 bases and 5 bases, with 13 bases remaining between them. The germline CDR1 and CDR2 sequences are MDHEN and SYDVKM. The CDR3 runs to 15 residues. CDR3 residues: CASSLVGAGDQPQHF. CDR3 nucleotides: TGTGCCAGCAGTTTAGTGGGCGCGGGTGATCAGCCCCAGCATTTT.

V and J are TRBV7-3 and TRBJ1-6, with 7 bases that match TRBD1. After removal of 4 bases from V and 6 bases from J, the junction contained 3 bases not matched to a gene. In germline, CDR1 is SGHTA, CDR2 FQGTGA. The CDR3 is made up of 14 amino acids. In DNA form, the CDR3 reads TGTGCCAGCAGCTCCGGGACAGCTAATTCACCCCTCCACTTT. Residues: CASSSGTANSPLHF.

This clonotype was found once. The genes are TRBV6-1 and TRBJ1-1, with TRBD1 matching over 9 bases. V dropped 5 bases and J dropped 4; count of bases not matched to a gene: 8. CDR1 and CDR2 from the germline V gene are MNHNS and SASEGT. CDR3 length: 15 residues. CDR3 nucleotides: TGTGCCAGCAGTCGGGGACAGGGTTTGGCCACTGAAGCTTTCTTT. This gives the protein CASSRGQGLATEAFF.

This clonotype was seen many times. This sequence joins TRBV6-1 and TRBJ2-7, with D possibly matching TRBD2 (5 bases). V was shortened by 8 bases and J by 2 bases, with 16 bases between the two germline ends. Looked up from germline, CDR1 is MNHNS and CDR2 is SASEGT. CDR3 length equals 14 residues. This CDR3 is CASGETMTPYEQYF. CDR3 coding DNA: TGTGCCAGCGGGGAGACTATGACTCCCTACGAGCAGTACTTC.